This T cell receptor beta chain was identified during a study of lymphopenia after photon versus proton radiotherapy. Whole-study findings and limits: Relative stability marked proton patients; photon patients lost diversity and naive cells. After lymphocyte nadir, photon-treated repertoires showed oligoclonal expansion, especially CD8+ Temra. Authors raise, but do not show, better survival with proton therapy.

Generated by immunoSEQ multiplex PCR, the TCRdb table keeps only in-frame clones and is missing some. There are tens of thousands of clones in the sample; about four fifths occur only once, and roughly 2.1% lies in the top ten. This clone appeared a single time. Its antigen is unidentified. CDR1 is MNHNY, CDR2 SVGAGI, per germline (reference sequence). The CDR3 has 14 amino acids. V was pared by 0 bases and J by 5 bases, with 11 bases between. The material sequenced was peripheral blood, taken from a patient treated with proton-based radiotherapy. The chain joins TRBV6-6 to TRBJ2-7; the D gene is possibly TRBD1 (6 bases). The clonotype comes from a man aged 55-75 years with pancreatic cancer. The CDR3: CASSYSTTGNEQYF. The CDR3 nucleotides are TGTGCCAGCAGTTACTCCACCACAGGGAACGAGCAGTACTTC.